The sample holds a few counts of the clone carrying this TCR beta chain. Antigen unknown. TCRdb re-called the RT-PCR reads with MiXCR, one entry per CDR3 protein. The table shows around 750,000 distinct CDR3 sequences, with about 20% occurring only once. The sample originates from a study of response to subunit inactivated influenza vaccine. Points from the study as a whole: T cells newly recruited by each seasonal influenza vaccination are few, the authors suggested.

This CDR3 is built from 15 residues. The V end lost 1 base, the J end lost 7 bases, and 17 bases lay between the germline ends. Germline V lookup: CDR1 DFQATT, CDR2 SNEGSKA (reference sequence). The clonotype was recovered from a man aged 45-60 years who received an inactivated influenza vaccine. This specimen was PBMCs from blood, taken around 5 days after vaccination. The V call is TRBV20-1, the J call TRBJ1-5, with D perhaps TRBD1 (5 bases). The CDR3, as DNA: TGCAGTGCTAGAGGTGGCCCAGGGCAAGGGCAGCCCCAGCATTTT. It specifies CSARGGPGQGQPQHF.